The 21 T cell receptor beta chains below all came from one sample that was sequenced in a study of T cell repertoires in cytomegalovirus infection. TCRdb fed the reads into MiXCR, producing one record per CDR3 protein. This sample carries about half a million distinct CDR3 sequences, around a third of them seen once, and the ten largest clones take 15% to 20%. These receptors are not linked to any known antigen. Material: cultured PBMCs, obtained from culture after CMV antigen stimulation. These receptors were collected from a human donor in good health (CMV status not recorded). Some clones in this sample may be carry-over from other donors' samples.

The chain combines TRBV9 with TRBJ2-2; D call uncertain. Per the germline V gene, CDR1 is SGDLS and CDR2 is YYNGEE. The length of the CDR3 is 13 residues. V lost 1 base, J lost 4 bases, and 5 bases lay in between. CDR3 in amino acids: CASSVSSTGELFF. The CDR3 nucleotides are TGTGCCAGCAGCGTATCATCCACCGGGGAGCTGTTTTTT.

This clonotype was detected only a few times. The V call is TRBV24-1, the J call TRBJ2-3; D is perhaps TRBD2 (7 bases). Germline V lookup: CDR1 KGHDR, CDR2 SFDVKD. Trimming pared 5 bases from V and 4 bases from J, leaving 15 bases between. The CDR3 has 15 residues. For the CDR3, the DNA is TGTGCCACCAGTGTCAGGGGAGGGGGTTCAGATACGCAGTATTTT. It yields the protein CATSVRGGGSDTQYF.

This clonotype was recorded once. In nucleotides, the CDR3 is TGTGCCAGCAGCCAAGATCAACTAGCGGGAGTTGATACGCAGTATTTT. This translates into CASSQDQLAGVDTQYF. The genes are TRBV14 and TRBJ2-3; 11 bases fit TRBD2. J gave up 6 bases and V 0 bases, and 5 bases lay outside the gene matches. The CDR3 runs to 16 residues. Germline lookup yields CDR1 SGHDN and CDR2 FVKESK.

The DNA for the CDR3 is TGTGCCAGCTCACCACCCGGGTGGCCGGAGACCCAGTACTTC. This sequence encodes CASSPPGWPETQYF. The chain joins TRBV18 to TRBJ2-5; D remains ambiguous. This CDR3 comprises 14 residues. Trimming cost V 0 bases and J 5 bases, with 10 bases left between them. Germline lookup yields CDR1 KGHSH and CDR2 LQKENI.

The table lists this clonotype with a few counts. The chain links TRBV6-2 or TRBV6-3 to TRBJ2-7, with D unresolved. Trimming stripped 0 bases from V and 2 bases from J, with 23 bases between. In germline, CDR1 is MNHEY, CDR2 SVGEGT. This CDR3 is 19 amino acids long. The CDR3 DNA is TGTGCCAGCAGTTACTCGAGGTCCCGATCTCCTCTAAATCCCTACGAGCAGTACTTC. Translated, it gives CASSYSRSRSPLNPYEQYF.

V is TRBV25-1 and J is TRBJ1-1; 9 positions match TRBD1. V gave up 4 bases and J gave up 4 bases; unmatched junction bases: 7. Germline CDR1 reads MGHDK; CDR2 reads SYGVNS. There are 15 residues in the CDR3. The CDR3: CASSAEQGAITEAFF. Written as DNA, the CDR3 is TGTGCCAGCAGTGCCGAACAGGGGGCAATCACTGAAGCTTTCTTT.

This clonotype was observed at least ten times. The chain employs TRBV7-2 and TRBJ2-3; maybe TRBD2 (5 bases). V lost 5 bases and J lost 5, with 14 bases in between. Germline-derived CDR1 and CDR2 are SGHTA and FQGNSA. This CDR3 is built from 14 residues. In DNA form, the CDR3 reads TGTGCCAGCAGCCTAGGATCAGCGGTAGATACGCAGTATTTT. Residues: CASSLGSAVDTQYF.

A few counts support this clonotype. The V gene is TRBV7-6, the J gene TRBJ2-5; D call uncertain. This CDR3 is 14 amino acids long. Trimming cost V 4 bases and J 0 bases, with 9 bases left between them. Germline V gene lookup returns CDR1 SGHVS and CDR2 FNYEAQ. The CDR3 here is CASSSWTNQETQYF. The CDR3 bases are TGTGCCAGCAGCTCATGGACCAACCAAGAGACCCAGTACTTC.

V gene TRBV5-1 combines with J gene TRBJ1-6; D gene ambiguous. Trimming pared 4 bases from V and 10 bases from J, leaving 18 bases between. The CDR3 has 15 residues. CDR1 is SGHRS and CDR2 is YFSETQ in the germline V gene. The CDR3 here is CASSTPGLRRSPLHF. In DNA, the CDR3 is TGCGCCAGCAGCACACCTGGATTACGGCGGTCACCCCTCCACTTT.

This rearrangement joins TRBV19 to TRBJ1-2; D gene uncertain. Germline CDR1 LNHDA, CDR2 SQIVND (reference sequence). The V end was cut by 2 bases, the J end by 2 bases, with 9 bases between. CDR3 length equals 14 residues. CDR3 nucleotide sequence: TGTGCCAGTAGTATAATCTCAAGAAACTATGGCTACACCTTC. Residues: CASSIISRNYGYTF.

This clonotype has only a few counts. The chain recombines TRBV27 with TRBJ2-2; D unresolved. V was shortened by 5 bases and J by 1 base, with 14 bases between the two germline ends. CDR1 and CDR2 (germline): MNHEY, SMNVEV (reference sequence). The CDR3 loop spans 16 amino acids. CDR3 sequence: CASSAKTQLNTGELFF. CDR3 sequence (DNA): TGTGCCAGCAGTGCAAAAACCCAATTGAACACCGGGGAGCTGTTTTTT.

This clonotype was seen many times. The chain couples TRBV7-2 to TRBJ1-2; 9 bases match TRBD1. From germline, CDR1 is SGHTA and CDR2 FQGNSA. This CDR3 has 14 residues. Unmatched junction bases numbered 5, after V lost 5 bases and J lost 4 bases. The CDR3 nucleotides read TGTGCCAGCAGCGTTACAGGGGGCGGCTATGGCTACACCTTC. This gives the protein CASSVTGGGYGYTF.

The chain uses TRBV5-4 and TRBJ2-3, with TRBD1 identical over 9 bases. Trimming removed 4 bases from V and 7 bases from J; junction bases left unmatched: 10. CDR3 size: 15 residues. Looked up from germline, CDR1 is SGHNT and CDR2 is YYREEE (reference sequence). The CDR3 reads CASSEGQGVPYTQYF. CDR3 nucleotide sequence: TGTGCCAGCAGCGAGGGACAGGGAGTCCCGTATACGCAGTATTTT.

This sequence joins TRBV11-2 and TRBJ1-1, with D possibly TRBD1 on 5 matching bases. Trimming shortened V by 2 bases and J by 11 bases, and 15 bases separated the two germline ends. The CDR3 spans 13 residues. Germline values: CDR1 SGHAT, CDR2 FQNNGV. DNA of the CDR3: TGTGCCAGCAGCTTAAACCAGGGTATTTGGGCTTTCTTT. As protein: CASSLNQGIWAFF.

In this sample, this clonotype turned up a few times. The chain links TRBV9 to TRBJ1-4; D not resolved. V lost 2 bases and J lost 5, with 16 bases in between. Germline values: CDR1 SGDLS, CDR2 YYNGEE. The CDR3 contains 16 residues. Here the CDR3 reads CASSVGGDLGNEKLFF. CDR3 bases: TGTGCCAGCAGCGTCGGAGGAGACTTGGGGAATGAAAAACTGTTTTTT. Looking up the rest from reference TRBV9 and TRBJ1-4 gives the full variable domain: DSGVTQTPKHLITATGQRVTLRCSPRSGDLSVYWYQQSLDQGLQFLIQYYNGEERAKGNILERFSAQQFPDLHSELNLSSLELGDSALYFCASSVGGDLGNEKLFFGSGTQLSVL.

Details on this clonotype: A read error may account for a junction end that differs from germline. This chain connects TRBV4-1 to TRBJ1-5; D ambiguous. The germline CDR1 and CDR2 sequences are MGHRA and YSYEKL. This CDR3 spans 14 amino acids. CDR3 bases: TGTGCCAGCAGCCAAGTCCGAAGCAATCAGCCCCAGCATTTT. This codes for CASSQVRSNQPQHF.

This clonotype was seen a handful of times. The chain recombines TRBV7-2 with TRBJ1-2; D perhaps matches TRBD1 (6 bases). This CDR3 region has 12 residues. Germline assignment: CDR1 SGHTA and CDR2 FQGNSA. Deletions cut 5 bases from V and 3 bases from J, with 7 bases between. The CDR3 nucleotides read TGTGCCAGCAGCCCAGGGGACTATGGCTACACCTTC. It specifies CASSPGDYGYTF.

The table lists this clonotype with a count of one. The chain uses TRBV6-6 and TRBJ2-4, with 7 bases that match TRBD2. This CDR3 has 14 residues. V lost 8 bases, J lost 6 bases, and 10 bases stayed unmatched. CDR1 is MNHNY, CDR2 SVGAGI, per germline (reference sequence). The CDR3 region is CASVLGGGANIQYF. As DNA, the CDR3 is TGTGCCAGCGTCCTTGGGGGGGGAGCAAACATTCAGTACTTC.

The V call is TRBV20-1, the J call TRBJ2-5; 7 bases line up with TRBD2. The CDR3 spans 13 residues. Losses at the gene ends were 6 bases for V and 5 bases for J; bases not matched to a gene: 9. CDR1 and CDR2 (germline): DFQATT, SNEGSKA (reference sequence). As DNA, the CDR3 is TGCAGTGCGCGGGACTACCGGACTGAGACCCAGTACTTC. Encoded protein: CSARDYRTETQYF.

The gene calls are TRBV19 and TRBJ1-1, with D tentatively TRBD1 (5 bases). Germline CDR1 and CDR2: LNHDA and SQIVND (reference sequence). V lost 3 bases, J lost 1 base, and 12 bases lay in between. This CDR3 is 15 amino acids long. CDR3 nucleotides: TGTGCCAGTAGTATGATAACAGGAGAGAACACTGAAGCTTTCTTT. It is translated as CASSMITGENTEAFF.

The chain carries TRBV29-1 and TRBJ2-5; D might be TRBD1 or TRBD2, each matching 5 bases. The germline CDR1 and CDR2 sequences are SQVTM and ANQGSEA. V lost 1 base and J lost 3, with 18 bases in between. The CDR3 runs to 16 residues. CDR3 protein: CSVEAPGRGRKETQYF. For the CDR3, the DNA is TGCAGCGTTGAAGCCCCTGGCCGGGGCAGAAAAGAGACCCAGTACTTC.